The entry below describes one TCR beta chain. Germline V gene data show CDR1 as SGHRS and CDR2 as YFSETQ. The V gene lost 4 bases and the J gene lost 6 bases, with 18 bases spanning the gap. The CDR3 is made up of 15 amino acids. The data were produced by immunoSEQ multiplex PCR, yet TCRdb's version contains in-frame clones alone and is incomplete. The data hold approximately 44,000 clones, with more than 85% observed a single time. The data are from a study of T cell changes during pregnancy in multiple sclerosis. Here the sequenced sample was CD8+ T cells from peripheral blood mononuclear cells, taken in the third trimester of pregnancy. The genes are TRBV5-1 and TRBJ2-3, with D possibly TRBD1 on 8 matching bases. The source is a female donor with multiple sclerosis, enrolled in a pregnancy study. The CDR3 sequence: CASSERTGRGDTQYF. The CDR3 DNA follows: TGCGCCAGCAGCGAAAGGACAGGGAGGGGGGATACGCAGTATTTT. Using reference TRBV5-1 and TRBJ2-3 for the parts outside the CDR3, the full variable domain is KAGVTQTPRYLIKTRGQQVTLSCSPISGHRSVSWYQQTPGQGLQFLFEYFSETQRNKGNFPGRFSGRQFSNSRSEMNVSTLELGDSALYLCASSERTGRGDTQYFGPGTRLTVL.